Shown below are 27 T cell receptor beta chains from a single sample sequenced in a study of OX40 agonist ivuxolimab in advanced cancers. Data came from immunoSEQ multiplex PCR; TCRdb stores just in-frame clones and leaves some out. The sample carries 65,000 to 95,000 clones, around 89% recorded once. The sequencing here drew on CD4+ or CD8+ T cells sorted from blood, taken in a trial of the OX40 agonist ivuxolimab. These receptors originate from an adult with an advanced solid tumor such as melanoma, head and neck, liver or kidney cancer.

V usage is TRBV9 and J usage is TRBJ1-3; 8 bases map to TRBD1. Germline CDR1 and CDR2: SGDLS and YYNGEE. CDR3 length: 17 amino acids. With V trimmed by 4 bases and J by 0 bases, 9 bases remained unmatched. The CDR3 nucleotides read TGTGCCAGCAGCCCGCGGACAGGGTGGAACTCTGGAAACACCATATATTTT. It specifies CASSPRTGWNSGNTIYF.

The J gene is TRBJ2-7, the V gene TRBV20-1; D perhaps matches TRBD1 (6 bases). In germline, CDR1 is DFQATT, CDR2 SNEGSKA (reference sequence). V was pared by 6 bases and J by 6 bases, with 12 bases between. CDR3 length: 11 amino acids. In DNA form, the CDR3 reads TGCAGTGCGCCAGGGGAAACCGAGCAGTACTTC. Protein product: CSAPGETEQYF.

For this clone: The sample holds other DNA sequences that translate to the same CDR3. The CDR3 loop is CASSLTGGNQPQHF. CDR3 DNA: TGTGCCAGCAGCTTGACAGGGGGCAATCAGCCCCAGCATTTT. This chain links TRBV7-2 with TRBJ1-5; TRBD1 aligns across 8 bases. This CDR3 is 14 amino acids long. Losses at the gene ends were 3 bases for V and 2 bases for J; bases not matched to a gene: 0. Germline-derived CDR1 and CDR2 are SGHTA and FQGNSA. The whole variable domain, remainder taken from reference TRBV7-2 and TRBJ1-5, is GAGVSQSPSNKVTEKGKDVELRCDPISGHTALYWYRQSLGQGLEFLIYFQGNSAPDKSGLPSDRFSAERTGGSVSTLTIQRTQQEDSAVYLCASSLTGGNQPQHFGDGTRLSIL.

This clone was seen a single time. The chain employs TRBV2 and TRBJ1-1; 11 bases align to TRBD1. CDR1 and CDR2 (germline): SNHLY, FYNNEI. V lost 10 bases to trimming and J lost 4 bases; unmatched junction nucleotides: 11. The length of the CDR3 is 15 residues. This CDR3 reads CATRTDGTGGTEAFF. The CDR3, as DNA: TGTGCCACAAGGACAGATGGGACAGGGGGCACTGAAGCTTTCTTT.

The genes are TRBV10-3 and TRBJ2-3, with 9 nucleotides matching TRBD2. The CDR3 runs 14 residues. Germline-derived CDR1 and CDR2 are ENHRY and SYGVKD. Losses at the gene ends were 2 bases for V and 6 bases for J; bases not matched to a gene: 3. The DNA of the CDR3 is TGTGCCATCAGTGAGACGCGGGAGGGTGATACGCAGTATTTT. Translated: CAISETREGDTQYF.

The chain combines TRBV11-2 with TRBJ2-1; D possibly corresponds to TRBD2 (7 bases). This CDR3 contains 13 residues. With 8 bases removed from V and 4 bases from J, the gap between germline ends came to 12 bases. Germline V gene sequence: CDR1 SGHAT, CDR2 FQNNGV. The CDR3 sequence is CASGGGAYNEQFF. The CDR3 bases are TGTGCCAGCGGAGGGGGGGCGTACAATGAGCAGTTCTTC.

The chain links TRBV21-1 to TRBJ2-1; the D call in the table, TRBD1, was not verified against the DNA. TRBV21-1 represents a pseudogene. The CDR3 is made up of 17 amino acids. The CDR3 DNA sequence: TGTGCCAGCAGCCCCTTTAGCGGAGGGGGCCACTACAATGAGCAGTTCTTC. Translation gives CASSPFSGGGHYNEQFF.

The chain uses TRBV6-1 and TRBJ2-7, with TRBD1 matching over 9 bases. CDR3 length equals 15 residues. Germline V lookup: CDR1 MNHNS, CDR2 SASEGT. J gave up 2 bases and V 0 bases, and 2 bases lay outside the gene matches. The CDR3 bases are TGTGCCAGCAGTGAAGCGGGGGACAGGGCCTACGAGCAGTACTTC. Its protein product is CASSEAGDRAYEQYF.

In DNA, the CDR3 is TGTGCCAGCACCGACAGGGGGGAGACCCAGTACTTC. Translating it yields CASTDRGETQYF. The chain employs TRBV7-6 and TRBJ2-5; 9 bases match TRBD1. The CDR3 is 12 amino acids. V shed 7 bases and J 5 bases; nucleotides not matched to a gene: 2. Germline lookup yields CDR1 SGHVS and CDR2 FNYEAQ. The whole variable domain, filled in from reference TRBV7-6 and TRBJ2-5, reads GAGVSQSPRYKVTKRGQDVALRCDPISGHVSLYWYRQALGQGPEFLTYFNYEAQQDKSGLPNDRFSAERPEGSISTLTIQRTEQRDSAMYRCASTDRGETQYFGPGTRLLVL.

The chain is built from TRBV2 and TRBJ2-7; the D is unclear. Between the trimmed V and J ends, which lost 6 bases and 6 bases, there was a span of 15 bases. The CDR3 is made up of 13 amino acids. The germline gives CDR1 SNHLY, CDR2 FYNNEI. The CDR3 DNA sequence: TGTGCCAGCAGCGTTGACACTCACCCCGAGCAGTACTTC. This translates into CASSVDTHPEQYF.

The chain employs TRBV5-6 and TRBJ1-2; D remains unclear. The CDR3 spans 14 residues. The germline V gene has CDR1 SGHDT and CDR2 YYEEEE. V lost 1 base and J lost 1, with 8 bases in between. The CDR3 reads CASSLFAINYGYTF. Here the CDR3 DNA reads TGTGCCAGCAGCTTGTTTGCGATTAACTATGGCTACACCTTC.

The chain has TRBV6-1 and TRBJ2-7; D not certain. V was clipped by 6 bases and J by 0 bases, with 9 bases between them. The CDR3 has 13 residues. Germline values: CDR1 MNHNS, CDR2 SASEGT. The CDR3 sequence is CASRAAYSYEQYF. The CDR3 DNA follows: TGTGCCAGCAGAGCAGCCTACTCCTACGAGCAGTACTTC.

The CDR3 sequence: CASSYLGGNAFF. The CDR3 DNA reads as TGTGCCAGCAGTTACTTGGGGGGGAATGCTTTCTTT. This sequence joins TRBV6-6 and TRBJ1-1; TRBD1 might be the D (5 bases). The ends were cut back, 1 base at V and 11 bases at J, with 11 bases in the middle. The CDR3 covers 12 residues. Germline V gives CDR1 MNHNY, CDR2 SVGAGI (reference sequence).

This clone was found a few times. Germline and junction disagree at one end, which may indicate a read error. V gene TRBV28 combines with J gene TRBJ1-2, with a tentative D call TRBD1 (5 bases). This CDR3 has 11 amino acids. CDR1 is MDHEN, CDR2 SYDVKM, per germline. The CDR3 nucleotides read TGTGCCAGCAGATTGCGGGGGATTCGGTTTTTC. It encodes CASRLRGIRFF.

As regards this clone: A junction end diverges from the germline sequence, so it may reflect a read error. The V and J genes are TRBV19 and TRBJ1-4, with D hard to call. The CDR3 consists of 12 residues. Germline assignment: CDR1 LNHDA and CDR2 SQIVND (reference sequence). The CDR3 DNA sequence: TGTGCCAGTACTATAAATAATGAAAAACTGTTTTTT. Translated: CASTINNEKLFF.

The chain combines TRBV16 with TRBJ1-2, with 7 bases identical to TRBD1. The V gene end was trimmed by 4 bases and the J gene end by 3 bases; junction bases not matched to a gene: 5. Germline CDR1 is KGHSY and CDR2 is FQNENV. The CDR3 is made up of 14 amino acids. CDR3 DNA: TGTGCCAGCAGCCCGCGGGACAGTTACTATGGCTACACCTTC. This encodes CASSPRDSYYGYTF.

V gene TRBV5-1 combines with J gene TRBJ1-2; a possible D gene is TRBD1 (6 bases). V was pared by 0 bases and J by 3 bases, with 9 bases between. The CDR3 sequence is 14 residues long. Germline V gives CDR1 SGHRS, CDR2 YFSETQ. This CDR3 reads CASSLGGGDYGYTF. CDR3 DNA sequence: TGCGCCAGCAGCTTGGGCGGGGGCGACTATGGCTACACCTTC. Using reference TRBV5-1 and TRBJ1-2 for the parts outside the CDR3, the full variable domain is KAGVTQTPRYLIKTRGQQVTLSCSPISGHRSVSWYQQTPGQGLQFLFEYFSETQRNKGNFPGRFSGRQFSNSRSEMNVSTLELGDSALYLCASSLGGGDYGYTFGSGTRLTVV.

The V and J genes are TRBV5-6 and TRBJ1-2; unclear D gene. Germline-derived CDR1 and CDR2 are SGHDT and YYEEEE. CDR3 length: 16 residues. V lost 2 bases, J lost 0 bases, and 14 bases lay in between. CDR3 sequence (DNA): TGTGCCAGCAGCTTAGGAGGCACGGAGACTAACTATGGCTACACCTTC. This translates into CASSLGGTETNYGYTF.

The CDR3 here is CASSPGAGNTIYF. DNA of the CDR3: TGTGCCAGCTCACCGGGGGCTGGAAACACCATATATTTT. The genes are TRBV18 and TRBJ1-3, with TRBD1 as a possible D gene (5 bases). Trimming took 3 bases from V and 2 from J, leaving 5 bases between them. The CDR3 runs to 13 residues. Germline V gene lookup returns CDR1 KGHSH and CDR2 LQKENI.

The gene calls are TRBV29-1 and TRBJ2-3; TRBD2 agrees at 7 bases. CDR1 is SQVTM, CDR2 ANQGSEA, per germline. V gave up 0 bases and J gave up 0 bases; unmatched junction bases: 3. This CDR3 contains 15 residues. CDR3 loop: CSVEDLGGSTDTQYF. The CDR3, as DNA: TGCAGCGTTGAAGATCTCGGGGGGAGCACAGATACGCAGTATTTT.

There are a few counts of this clone. This chain connects TRBV10-3 to TRBJ1-5; D not certain. This CDR3 is 14 amino acids long. CDR1 and CDR2 from the germline V gene are ENHRY and SYGVKD. V was clipped by 4 bases and J by 4 bases, with 11 bases between them. CDR3 coding DNA: TGTGCCATCAGTGGGGAGTCGAGTAATCAGCCCCAGCATTTT. It is translated as CAISGESSNQPQHF.

The rearrangement uses TRBV6-5 and TRBJ2-1, with a possible D match to TRBD1 (6 bases). The CDR3 is 15 residues long. The germline V gene encodes CDR1 MNHEY and CDR2 SVGAGI. Trimming cost V 4 bases and J 5 bases, with 15 bases left between them. CDR3 amino acids: CASSSEVDRNNEQFF. The DNA of the CDR3 is TGTGCCAGCAGTTCTGAAGTAGACAGGAACAATGAGCAGTTCTTC.

V usage is TRBV5-4 and J usage is TRBJ2-7; TRBD2 might be the D (7 bases). This CDR3 comprises 15 residues. Trimming pared 3 bases from V and 5 bases from J, leaving 18 bases between. Germline V gene lookup returns CDR1 SGHNT and CDR2 YYREEE (reference sequence). CDR3 loop: CASSSWGAGVHEQYF. In DNA form, the CDR3 reads TGTGCCAGCAGCTCCTGGGGGGCGGGGGTGCACGAGCAGTACTTC.

CDR3 sequence (DNA): TGTGCCAGCAGCCTCGGGGGAGGGAATGAGCAGTTCTTC. This sequence encodes CASSLGGGNEQFF. J is TRBJ2-1 and V is TRBV2, with TRBD2 matching 7 bases. Germline trimming cut 6 bases from V and 7 bases from J; bases unmatched to any gene: 6. The CDR3 loop spans 13 amino acids. CDR1 is SNHLY, CDR2 FYNNEI, per germline. The full variable domain, completed using reference TRBV2 and TRBJ2-1, is EPEVTQTPSHQVTQMGQEVILRCVPISNHLYFYWYRQILGQKVEFLVSFYNNEISEKSEIFDDQFSVERPDGSNFTLKIRSTKLEDSAMYFCASSLGGGNEQFFGPGTRLTVL.

This clone was seen just once. The CDR3 DNA reads TGTGCCAGCAGTGTTGACGGGGGCGCATCCGGCTACACCTTC. Amino acids: CASSVDGGASGYTF. The chain uses TRBV6-1 and TRBJ1-2; D perhaps matches TRBD1 (6 bases). This CDR3 has 14 residues. The V end was cut by 4 bases, the J end by 8 bases, with 17 bases between. Per the germline V gene, CDR1 is MNHNS and CDR2 is SASEGT.

The chain is built from TRBV7-2 and TRBJ1-3; D not certain. V lost 5 bases and J lost 0, with 11 bases in between. The CDR3 loop spans 15 amino acids. Germline V gives CDR1 SGHTA, CDR2 FQGNSA. CDR3 sequence reads: CASSTEGYSGNTIYF. The CDR3 region has the DNA TGTGCCAGCAGCACGGAGGGATACTCTGGAAACACCATATATTTT.

V gene TRBV6-5 combines with J gene TRBJ1-2; D is undetermined. The V end was cut by 1 base, the J end by 0 bases, with 6 bases between. CDR1 MNHEY and CDR2 SVGAGI come from the germline V gene. The CDR3 loop spans 14 amino acids. CDR3 protein: CASSYYGANYGYTF. The CDR3 nucleotides are TGTGCCAGCAGTTACTACGGAGCTAACTATGGCTACACCTTC.